The sequence of this T cell receptor (beta chain) was determined in a study of beta chain features in type 1 diabetes. Study-level points and caveats: Among patients with Type 1 diabetes, TCRB CDR3s were moderately but significantly shorter in every one of the four CD4+ subsets. A cDNA-based sequencing approach could over-represent cells with high TCR expression. No resolution was reached here on whether HLA type influences TCRB rearrangement.

With respect to this clone: Its antigen remains unidentified.

Trimming shortened V by 7 bases and J by 3 bases, and 21 bases separated the two germline ends. The germline V gene encodes CDR1 SQVTM and CDR2 ANQGSEA. This CDR3 has 15 residues. Expressed TCRB transcripts were sequenced, since all the RNA that had been isolated was reverse transcribed. The table came from immunoSEQ multiplex PCR; TCRdb's copy has only in-frame clones and leaves some out. The sample consists of hundreds of thousands of clones, over 10% of them appearing once. The V gene is TRBV29-1, the J gene TRBJ1-2; D is possibly TRBD1 (6 bases). The receptor was derived from a man younger than 30 with type 1 diabetes. Input material: naive CD4+ T cells from blood. In nucleotides, the CDR3 is TGCAGCGCGACCCAATCCGCAGGGGCGGACTATGGCTACACCTTC. Protein product: CSATQSAGADYGYTF.